These 21 T cell receptor beta chains share one sample of origin, sequenced in a study of blood T cells in healthy people across ages. The use of a sample-barcoded 5' primer and a J-beta primer mix characterized a second PCR of roughly 6 to 12 cycles. TCRdb analysed the 5' RACE reads with MiXCR anew, one entry per CDR3 protein. The data contain 1.5 million to 2 million distinct CDR3 sequences, under 30% of them singletons. Sequencing was carried out using blood. These TCRs come from a woman in her thirties in good health.

This clonotype was seen a few times. V is TRBV7-2 and J is TRBJ2-3; D gene unclear. The germline gives CDR1 SGHTA, CDR2 FQGNSA. Trimming removed 7 bases from V and 2 bases from J, with 16 bases in between. The CDR3 is 15 residues long. CDR3 amino acids: CASTRGNPDTDTQYF. The CDR3 region has the DNA TGTGCCAGCACCCGAGGTAACCCCGACACAGATACGCAGTATTTT.

The gene calls are TRBV5-1 and TRBJ2-4; 9 nucleotides agree with TRBD1. The J call is doubtful: the DNA matches TRBJ2-7 better. This CDR3 spans 15 amino acids. Germline values: CDR1 SGHRS, CDR2 YFSETQ. The CDR3 protein is CASSLWTGDSYEQYF. The CDR3 region has the DNA TGCGCCAGCAGCCTCTGGACAGGGGATAGCTACGAGCAGTACTTC.

This chain links TRBV21-1 with TRBJ2-7; no check of the table's D call, TRBD2, against the DNA was made. TRBV21-1 corresponds to a pseudogene. There are 20 residues in the CDR3. The CDR3 loop reads CASSKGGWWAALLVHNEQYF. The DNA of the CDR3 is TGTGCCAGCAGCAAAGGAGGTTGGTGGGCAGCCCTTCTAGTCCACAATGAGCAGTACTTC.

This clonotype has a handful of counts. The V and J genes are TRBV18 and TRBJ2-1; TRBD1 or TRBD2 may be the D gene (5 bases each). V lost 5 bases and J lost 2, with 16 bases in between. The CDR3 loop spans 16 amino acids. Germline V gives CDR1 KGHSH, CDR2 LQKENI. The CDR3 reads CASSSSGTRTYNEQFF. In nucleotides, the CDR3 is TGTGCCAGCTCATCATCCGGGACCCGTACCTACAATGAGCAGTTCTTC. The full variable domain, in which reference TRBV18 and TRBJ2-1 provide the parts outside the CDR3, is NAGVMQNPRHLVRRRGQEARLRCSPMKGHSHVYWYRQLPEEGLKFMVYLQKENIIDESGMPKERFSAEFPKEGPSILRIQQVVRGDSAAYFCASSSSGTRTYNEQFFGPGTRLTVL.

The rearrangement links TRBV28 to TRBJ2-3; TRBD2 agrees at 9 bases. This CDR3 has 15 amino acids. Per germline, CDR1 MDHEN and CDR2 SYDVKM. V dropped 2 bases and J dropped 5; count of bases not matched to a gene: 5. The CDR3 loop reads CASSLASGAGDTQYF. In nucleotides, the CDR3 is TGTGCCAGCAGTTTAGCTAGCGGGGCTGGAGATACGCAGTATTTT.

The V and J genes are TRBV14 and TRBJ2-7; 7 bases align to TRBD2. Germline CDR1 SGHDN, CDR2 FVKESK. V shed 7 bases and J 6 bases; nucleotides not matched to a gene: 12. This CDR3 is built from 14 residues. The CDR3 is CASTPGTTHREQYF. The CDR3 coding sequence is TGTGCCAGCACTCCAGGGACTACCCATCGCGAGCAGTACTTC.

The sample holds a few counts of this clonotype. This sequence joins TRBV2 and TRBJ1-2; maybe TRBD1 (6 bases). CDR3 length: 13 amino acids. Per the germline V gene, CDR1 is SNHLY and CDR2 is FYNNEI. The V end was cut by 6 bases, the J end by 12 bases, with 20 bases between. CDR3 nucleotides: TGTGCCAGCAGGTTACAGGGATGGCCGGGGAACACCTTC. Translation: CASRLQGWPGNTF.

The rearrangement joins TRBV29-1 to TRBJ2-5; 7 bases match TRBD1. Germline V gives CDR1 SQVTM, CDR2 ANQGSEA. The length of the CDR3 is 13 residues. Losses at the gene ends were 7 bases for V and 5 bases for J; bases not matched to a gene: 10. The chain's CDR3 is CSGQEGGAETQYF. The CDR3 region has the DNA TGCAGCGGCCAGGAAGGGGGCGCGGAGACCCAGTACTTC.

The table lists this clonotype with many counts. This sequence joins TRBV7-2 and TRBJ2-3; D gene uncertain. The length of the CDR3 is 12 residues. From germline, CDR1 is SGHTA and CDR2 FQGNSA. Trimming cost V 8 bases and J 6 bases, with 12 bases left between them. The CDR3 DNA is TGTGCCAGCTCGCTCCGACTGGATACGCAGTATTTT. It translates to CASSLRLDTQYF.

This clonotype was observed once. V gene TRBV20-1 combines with J gene TRBJ1-6; possible D gene TRBD1, 5 bases. Trimming left V 2 bases short and J 0 bases short, with 11 bases between. CDR1 and CDR2 from the germline V gene are DFQATT and SNEGSKA (reference sequence). The CDR3 has 16 residues. CDR3 sequence reads: CSARIGTSSYNSPLHF. The CDR3, as DNA: TGCAGTGCTAGAATCGGGACGAGCTCCTATAATTCACCCCTCCACTTT.

The rearrangement links TRBV4-3 to TRBJ1-5, with D unresolved. V dropped 0 bases and J dropped 1 base, with 10 bases sitting between them. Germline V gene data show CDR1 as LGHNA and CDR2 as YSLEER. This CDR3 is 16 amino acids long. The CDR3 sequence is CASSQEMAGSNQPQHF. The CDR3 bases are TGCGCCAGCAGCCAAGAAATGGCGGGGAGCAATCAGCCCCAGCATTTT.

This clonotype was seen a few times. The germline gene is not matched at one end of the junction; a read error may be the cause. V and J are TRBV6-2 or TRBV6-3 and TRBJ1-2, with a tentative D call TRBD1 (5 bases). The CDR3 is made up of 11 amino acids. The germline V gene encodes CDR1 MNHEY and CDR2 SVGEGT. The CDR3 nucleotides are TGTGCCAGCGGCAGGGATTATGACTACACCTTC. Translated, it gives CASGRDYDYTF.

The J gene is TRBJ2-1, the V gene TRBV12-3 or TRBV12-4, with TRBD2 matching 13 bases. Trimming took 3 bases from V and 13 from J; bases not matched to a gene: 12. This CDR3 contains 16 residues. Here the CDR3 DNA reads TGTGCCAGCAGTTTGGGACTAGCGGGGCTACAAGAGACCCAGTTCTTC. This encodes CASSLGLAGLQETQFF.

The J gene is TRBJ2-7, the V gene TRBV13, with a possible D match to TRBD1 (5 bases). The V gene lost 10 bases and the J gene lost 5 bases, with 15 bases spanning the gap. This CDR3 region has 12 residues. Germline V gene lookup returns CDR1 PRHDT and CDR2 FYEKMQ (reference sequence). CDR3 DNA sequence: TGTGCCACCAGGGCAGGGTCCCACGAGCAGTACTTC. Translation: CATRAGSHEQYF.

This clonotype was observed a few times. This sequence joins TRBV4-3 and TRBJ2-4; 7 positions match TRBD2. This CDR3 has 19 amino acids. V was pared by 0 bases and J by 2 bases, with 13 bases of the junction left unmatched. Germline V gene sequence: CDR1 LGHNA, CDR2 YSLEER. Written as DNA, the CDR3 is TGCGCCAGCAGCCAAGATTTCCCCGGACTAGGAGGAACCAAAAACATTCAGTACTTC. It is translated as CASSQDFPGLGGTKNIQYF.

A note on this clonotype: Relative to the germline gene, one junction end is altered; a read error may explain this. The chain has TRBV2 and TRBJ2-1; 7 bases are shared with TRBD2. Germline CDR1 reads SNHLY; CDR2 reads FYNNEI. CDR3 length equals 16 residues. The CDR3 here is CASTQGRGVSCNEQFF. The CDR3 nucleotides are TGTGCCAGCACCCAAGGACGGGGGGTCTCCTGCAATGAGCAGTTCTTC.

The rearrangement joins TRBV11-2 to TRBJ1-1, with unresolved D. CDR3 length equals 14 residues. Germline V gene data show CDR1 as SGHAT and CDR2 as FQNNGV. V lost 3 bases to trimming and J lost 0 bases, with 8 bases between them. The chain's CDR3 is CASSFATLNTEAFF. DNA of the CDR3: TGTGCCAGCAGCTTTGCGACCCTGAACACTGAAGCTTTCTTT.

This clonotype came up a few times. The CDR3 here is CASLGPDIIGGYTF. In nucleotides, the CDR3 is TGTGCCAGTCTCGGACCAGACATTATCGGTGGCTACACCTTC. The chain joins TRBV7-9 to TRBJ1-2; the D is unclear. This CDR3 has 14 residues. CDR1 is SEHNR and CDR2 is FQNEAQ in the germline V gene (reference sequence). V lost 9 bases to trimming and J lost 7 bases, with 21 bases between them.

This clonotype was counted between two and nine times. The chain uses TRBV6-1 and TRBJ2-1; 8 bases are a match to TRBD2. V was clipped by 3 bases and J by 6 bases; unmatched bases: 10. Germline V gives CDR1 MNHNS, CDR2 SASEGT. The CDR3 totals 16 residues. The CDR3 nucleotides read TGTGCCAGCAGTGATCCGACGGGGGGGGTTTTCAATGAGCAGTTCTTC. Its translation: CASSDPTGGVFNEQFF.

This chain connects TRBV6-5 to TRBJ1-5; no clear D. The germline V and J ends were trimmed by 0 bases and 0 bases, with 6 bases remaining between them. Germline assignment: CDR1 MNHEY and CDR2 SVGAGI. This CDR3 is built from 15 residues. The CDR3 DNA reads as TGTGCCAGCAGTTACTCGAGAACTAGCAATCAGCCCCAGCATTTT. It codes for CASSYSRTSNQPQHF.

A word on this clonotype: Only one base separates this from a far larger clonotype, so it likely reflects a read error. CDR3 in amino acids: CASSLHGYEQYF. The CDR3 coding sequence is TGTGCCAGCAGCTTACACGGCTACGAGCAGTACTTC. The chain uses TRBV7-9 and TRBJ2-7, with D unclear. V was trimmed by 2 bases and J by 3 bases, leaving 5 bases between them. CDR1 and CDR2 from the germline V gene are SEHNR and FQNEAQ (reference sequence). This CDR3 spans 12 amino acids.